These 28 T cell receptor beta chains originate from one sample sequenced in a study of T-cell reconstitution after alpha-beta-depleted transplantation in children. The authors prepared the TCRbeta library with unique molecular identifiers. A single record per CDR3 protein comes from TCRdb applying MiXCR to the PCR reads. The table includes approximately 800,000 distinct CDR3 sequences, approximately 15% detected once. The material sequenced was PBMCs, mostly from graft donor cells, taken 360 days after TCRalphabeta/CD19-depleted stem cell transplant. These receptors were obtained from a male patient younger than 18 who had a stem cell transplant for acute lymphoblastic leukemia, so the T cells may come from the graft donor.

This clonotype was recorded a few times. The chain joins TRBV11-2 to TRBJ2-1, with 8 nucleotides matching TRBD2. Germline trimming cut 2 bases from V and 9 bases from J; bases unmatched to any gene: 9. The germline V gene has CDR1 SGHAT and CDR2 FQNNGV. This CDR3 has 15 amino acids. The DNA of the CDR3 is TGTGCCAGCAGCTTATATAGAGCGGGAGCAAGTGAGCAGTTCTTC. Protein sequence: CASSLYRAGASEQFF.

This clonotype was observed a handful of times. The J gene is TRBJ2-3, the V gene TRBV12-3 or TRBV12-4; 8 nucleotides line up with TRBD2. Trimming took 7 bases from V and 4 from J; bases not matched to a gene: 7. This CDR3 is built from 14 residues. This CDR3 reads CASTPGTRPDTQYF. DNA for the CDR3: TGTGCCAGCACCCCCGGGACTAGACCAGATACGCAGTATTTT.

This clonotype was picked up a small number of times. The chain has TRBV5-1 and TRBJ2-7, with a weak D call TRBD2 (6 bases). The CDR3 totals 17 residues. V was trimmed by 0 bases and J by 0 bases, leaving 16 bases between them. The germline V gene encodes CDR1 SGHRS and CDR2 YFSETQ. CDR3 amino acids: CASSLGPSAYSSYEQYF. The CDR3 DNA is TGCGCCAGCAGCTTGGGCCCTAGCGCCTATAGCTCCTACGAGCAGTACTTC.

The chain links TRBV5-1 to TRBJ2-1, with 9 bases fitting TRBD2. The V gene end was trimmed by 0 bases and the J gene end by 2 bases; junction bases not matched to a gene: 6. The germline V gene has CDR1 SGHRS and CDR2 YFSETQ. CDR3 length: 17 amino acids. The CDR3 sequence is CASSLAGSGRTYNEQFF. CDR3 nucleotides: TGCGCCAGCAGCTTGGCCGGTAGCGGGAGAACCTACAATGAGCAGTTCTTC.

The V gene is TRBV29-1, the J gene TRBJ2-3, with TRBD2 identical over 9 bases. This CDR3 has 16 residues. J gave up 8 bases and V 0 bases, and 12 bases lay outside the gene matches. Germline CDR1 and CDR2: SQVTM and ANQGSEA. DNA of the CDR3: TGCAGCGTTGAAGATGTGACTAGCGGCGGGTGGGCTACGCAGTATTTT. It is translated as CSVEDVTSGGWATQYF.

This clonotype showed up just a few times. V usage is TRBV19 and J usage is TRBJ2-7, with D perhaps TRBD2 (6 bases). Germline CDR1 is LNHDA and CDR2 is SQIVND (reference sequence). V lost 2 bases and J lost 2, with 7 bases in between. The length of the CDR3 is 13 residues. In DNA form, the CDR3 reads TGTGCCAGTAGTATATCGGGGGCCTACGAGCAGTACTTC. This encodes CASSISGAYEQYF.

The chain carries TRBV12-3 or TRBV12-4 and TRBJ2-7; D might be TRBD2 (6 bases). Between the trimmed V and J ends, which lost 3 bases and 5 bases, there was a span of 14 bases. This CDR3 has 14 amino acids. The CDR3 spells CASSFEGGIDEQYF. The CDR3 DNA reads as TGTGCCAGCAGTTTCGAGGGAGGTATCGACGAGCAGTACTTC.

This sequence joins TRBV4-1 and TRBJ2-5; the D is unclear. The V and J ends lost 0 bases and 5 bases respectively, with 7 bases between them. Germline lookup yields CDR1 MGHRA and CDR2 YSYEKL. This CDR3 region has 13 residues. CDR3 loop: CASSQDNAETQYF. The CDR3 DNA reads as TGCGCCAGCAGCCAAGATAACGCCGAGACCCAGTACTTC.

The table lists this clonotype with many counts. The rearrangement uses TRBV20-1 and TRBJ2-2; D remains ambiguous. There are 12 residues in the CDR3. V shed 2 bases and J shed 4 bases, with 5 bases lying between them. Germline V gene sequence: CDR1 DFQATT, CDR2 SNEGSKA (reference sequence). The CDR3 here is CSARYGTGELFF. CDR3 bases: TGCAGTGCTAGATACGGCACCGGGGAGCTGTTTTTT.

The chain couples TRBV6-5 to TRBJ1-2; TRBD1 matches 7 bases. Germline V gives CDR1 MNHEY, CDR2 SVGAGI. The V gene end was trimmed by 0 bases and the J gene end by 3 bases; junction bases not matched to a gene: 4. This CDR3 spans 15 amino acids. In DNA form, the CDR3 reads TGTGCCAGCAGTTACTCGCCAGGGGGTGACTATGGCTACACCTTC. This sequence encodes CASSYSPGGDYGYTF.

The rearrangement links TRBV12-3 or TRBV12-4 to TRBJ1-2, with TRBD1 as a possible D gene (6 bases). The CDR3 loop spans 14 amino acids. The V gene lost 7 bases and the J gene lost 4 bases, with 16 bases spanning the gap. The CDR3 reads CASILGGDSYGYTF. CDR3 nucleotides: TGTGCCAGCATCCTAGGGGGGGACTCCTATGGCTACACCTTC.

This clonotype was recorded a few times. The V call is TRBV5-5, the J call TRBJ2-5; a weak D match, TRBD1 (6 bases). The germline V and J ends were trimmed by 3 bases and 4 bases, with 16 bases remaining between them. Germline V gene data show CDR1 as SGHKS and CDR2 as YYEKEE (reference sequence). CDR3 length: 15 residues. The CDR3 DNA reads as TGTGCCAGCAGCTCACCCGGGACACCGATAGAGACCCAGTACTTC. Amino acids: CASSSPGTPIETQYF.

The chain joins TRBV5-1 to TRBJ2-5; no firm D call. The V and J ends lost 4 bases and 4 bases respectively, with 11 bases between them. The CDR3 totals 13 residues. The V gene's germline CDR1 is SGHRS and CDR2 YFSETQ. The CDR3 DNA sequence: TGCGCCAGCAGCCCTATCATCAGAGAGACCCAGTACTTC. Translation: CASSPIIRETQYF.

This clonotype was counted at least ten times. The chain uses TRBV7-3 and TRBJ2-3; D gene ambiguous. CDR3 length: 13 residues. The V end lost 5 bases, the J end lost 1 base, and 7 bases lay between the germline ends. Germline V gives CDR1 SGHTA, CDR2 FQGTGA. The CDR3 sequence: CASSPFRTDTQYF. In DNA form, the CDR3 reads TGTGCCAGCAGCCCCTTCCGCACAGATACGCAGTATTTT.

V and J are TRBV13 and TRBJ2-3; the D is unclear. Germline V gene sequence: CDR1 PRHDT, CDR2 FYEKMQ (reference sequence). The ends were cut back, 11 bases at V and 7 bases at J, with 4 bases in the middle. The CDR3 sequence is 8 residues long. CDR3 sequence: CAVHTQYF. The CDR3 coding sequence is TGTGCCGTCCATACGCAGTATTTT. The variable domain in full, with the rest retrieved from reference TRBV13 and TRBJ2-3, is AAGVIQSPRHLIKEKRETATLKCYPIPRHDTVYWYQQGPGQDPQFLISFYEKMQSDKGSIPDRFSAQQFSDYHSELNMSSLELGDSALYFCAVHTQYFGPGTRLTVL.

The chain is built from TRBV12-3 or TRBV12-4 and TRBJ2-5; 11 bases agree with TRBD2. The CDR3 contains 14 residues. Trimming took 6 bases from V and 5 from J; bases not matched to a gene: 5. The CDR3 region has the DNA TGTGCCAGCAGCCCTGTAGCGGGAGGGGAGACCCAGTACTTC. This gives the protein CASSPVAGGETQYF.

The rearrangement links TRBV7-3 to TRBJ1-6; TRBD1 is a possible D gene (5 bases). The CDR3 is 16 residues long. Per the germline V gene, CDR1 is SGHTA and CDR2 is FQGTGA. The ends were cut back, 5 bases at V and 10 bases at J, with 21 bases in the middle. The CDR3: CASSLTGLRVGSPLHF. The CDR3 DNA reads TGTGCCAGCAGCCTGACGGGACTTCGGGTCGGGTCACCCCTCCACTTT.

The rearrangement uses TRBV5-1 and TRBJ2-1; TRBD2 aligns across 11 bases. With 4 bases clipped from V and 5 bases from J, the junction kept 5 bases outside the gene matches. The germline gives CDR1 SGHRS, CDR2 YFSETQ. CDR3 length equals 15 residues. Written as DNA, the CDR3 is TGCGCCAGCAGCGGTCTAGCGGGAGGCAACAATGAGCAGTTCTTC. Amino acids: CASSGLAGGNNEQFF. The full variable domain, in which reference TRBV5-1 and TRBJ2-1 provide the parts outside the CDR3, is KAGVTQTPRYLIKTRGQQVTLSCSPISGHRSVSWYQQTPGQGLQFLFEYFSETQRNKGNFPGRFSGRQFSNSRSEMNVSTLELGDSALYLCASSGLAGGNNEQFFGPGTRLTVL.

This chain connects TRBV12-3 or TRBV12-4 to TRBJ1-1; TRBD1 might be the D (5 bases). V was cut by 3 bases and J by 1 base, with 12 bases left in between. The CDR3 runs to 15 residues. In nucleotides, the CDR3 is TGTGCCAGCAGTTTGCTGACAAGGGGGAACACTGAAGCTTTCTTT. Translating it yields CASSLLTRGNTEAFF.

This clonotype was counted a few times. V usage is TRBV20-1 and J usage is TRBJ2-3, with TRBD2 matching over 8 bases. The CDR3 consists of 16 residues. V was clipped by 2 bases and J by 0 bases; unmatched bases: 7. CDR1 DFQATT and CDR2 SNEGSKA come from the germline V gene (reference sequence). In nucleotides, the CDR3 is TGCAGTGCTAGACCTATAGCGGGGTTTAGCACAGATACGCAGTATTTT. Translation: CSARPIAGFSTDTQYF.

This clonotype was observed a few times. The rearrangement uses TRBV7-2 and TRBJ1-1, with D possibly matching TRBD1 (6 bases). With 3 bases removed from V and 12 bases from J, the gap between germline ends came to 17 bases. The CDR3 runs to 13 residues. Germline-derived CDR1 and CDR2 are SGHTA and FQGNSA. CDR3 loop: CASSFSGQLVTFF. The CDR3 DNA is TGTGCCAGCAGCTTTTCCGGACAGCTGGTGACTTTCTTT.

This clonotype was seen a few times. The chain is built from TRBV5-1 and TRBJ1-2, with D maybe TRBD1 (6 bases). The CDR3 runs 15 residues. V gave up 4 bases and J gave up 4 bases, with 17 bases separating them. CDR1 is SGHRS and CDR2 is YFSETQ in the germline V gene. CDR3 DNA sequence: TGCGCCAGCAGCGAAAACAGGGAGCCGGTCTATGGCTACACCTTC. It translates to CASSENREPVYGYTF.

This sequence joins TRBV29-1 and TRBJ2-1; D unresolved. CDR3 length: 15 amino acids. V gave up 4 bases and J gave up 0 bases, with 13 bases separating them. Germline V lookup: CDR1 SQVTM, CDR2 ANQGSEA. The CDR3 loop reads CSVGGLPGSYNEQFF. Here the CDR3 DNA reads TGCAGCGTTGGTGGGCTCCCCGGCTCCTACAATGAGCAGTTCTTC.

This chain joins TRBV5-1 and TRBJ1-6; 7 nucleotides line up with TRBD1. The V gene end was trimmed by 4 bases and the J gene end by 11 bases; junction bases not matched to a gene: 15. Germline assignment: CDR1 SGHRS and CDR2 YFSETQ. The CDR3 is made up of 16 amino acids. CDR3 sequence: CASSPLPATGNPPLHF. In DNA form, the CDR3 reads TGCGCCAGCAGCCCACTTCCAGCGACAGGGAATCCACCCCTCCACTTT.

The sample holds a few counts of this clonotype. This chain links TRBV5-1 with TRBJ2-4, with no clear D. Germline lookup yields CDR1 SGHRS and CDR2 YFSETQ. The V and J ends lost 3 bases and 0 bases respectively, with 16 bases between them. This CDR3 has 17 residues. CDR3 amino acids: CASSWRGSLLAKNIQYF. In DNA, the CDR3 is TGCGCCAGCAGCTGGCGCGGCAGCCTCCTAGCCAAAAACATTCAGTACTTC.

This sequence joins TRBV4-1 and TRBJ2-7; possibly TRBD1 for D (6 bases). The CDR3 is made up of 15 amino acids. The germline V gene encodes CDR1 MGHRA and CDR2 YSYEKL. The V gene lost 0 bases and the J gene lost 3 bases, with 12 bases spanning the gap. The CDR3 nucleotides read TGCGCCAGCAGCCAAGAGGCAGGGGCCATCTACGAGCAGTACTTC. Protein product: CASSQEAGAIYEQYF.

The rearrangement joins TRBV5-1 to TRBJ1-1, with D tentatively TRBD1 (5 bases). The germline gives CDR1 SGHRS, CDR2 YFSETQ. Trimming cost V 0 bases and J 10 bases, with 16 bases left between them. The CDR3 runs 14 residues. The CDR3 DNA is TGCGCCAGCAGCTTGGTTGGCCAGGGTGGGGGAGCTTTCTTT. Protein: CASSLVGQGGGAFF.

The chain uses TRBV6-6 and TRBJ2-3; D is undetermined. Trimming pared 5 bases from V and 6 bases from J, leaving 12 bases between. The germline V gene has CDR1 MNHNY and CDR2 SVGAGI (reference sequence). The CDR3 contains 13 residues. CDR3 coding DNA: TGTGCCAGCAGTCGCAAAGACGGGGATACGCAGTATTTT. Translating it yields CASSRKDGDTQYF.